These T cell receptor beta chains were read from a single sample in a study of siplizumab effects on memory and regulatory T cells. Using immunoSEQ multiplex PCR, the repertoire was profiled, and TCRdb retains in-frame clones only, with some absent. The sample includes just over 40,000 clones, more than 80% of them seen just once. Material for sequencing was naive CD4+ T cells sorted from blood. These TCRs come from a human donor in good health. Each CDR3 is given with its conserved first and last residue. The order of the fields is J gene, V gene, clone size, D gene, CDR3 DNA, CDR3 protein. A D gene is named only where the DNA matches it firmly. Part of the rows lack a size; the others show once, few, many or a class for expanded clones.

>TRBJ2-2|TRBV2|-|-
TGTGCCAGCAGTGAAGCGCGGGGGAACACCGGGGAGCTGTTTTTT
CASSEARGNTGELFF
>TRBJ2-2|TRBV19|-|-
TGTGCCAGTAGTATCGTGAAGGGGGGAACCGGGGAGCTGTTTTTT
CASSIVKGGTGELFF
>TRBJ1-5|TRBV2|-|-
TGTGCCAGCAGTGGGGGTGTTAGCAATCAGCCCCAGCATTTT
CASSGGVSNQPQHF
>TRBJ2-7|TRBV19|once|-
TGTGCCAGTAGTCCCCAGGCAGGGAATTACGAGCAGTACTTC
CASSPQAGNYEQYF
>TRBJ1-3|TRBV4-1|-|-
TGCGCCAGCAGCCAAAGCTCTGGAAACACCATATATTTT
CASSQSSGNTIYF
>TRBJ1-2|TRBV19|-|TRBD1
TGTGCCAGCCAACGGGACAGTTATGGCTACACCTTC
CASQRDSYGYTF
>TRBJ2-2|TRBV5-1|-|-
TGCGCCAGCAGCTCTCAGGGGCCCCTCGGGGAGCTGTTTTTT
CASSSQGPLGELFF
>TRBJ1-1|TRBV7-9|few|-
TGTGCCAGCAGCCTAACAAGAGACGACACTGAAGCTTTCTTT
CASSLTRDDTEAFF
>TRBJ2-7|TRBV14|-|-
TGTGCCAGCAGCCCGAATCCACGAGCGCAGTACTTC
CASSPNPRAQYF
>TRBJ2-5|TRBV5-6|-|TRBD2
TGTGCCAGCAGCTTGGCCACTAGCGGGGGAGAGACCCAGTACTTC
CASSLATSGGETQYF
>TRBJ2-2|TRBV7-9|-|TRBD1
TGTGCCAGCAGCCCCGGGACAGCCGGGGAGCTGTTTTTT
CASSPGTAGELFF
>TRBJ1-1|TRBV7-2|-|TRBD1
TGTGCCAGCAGTGGACAGGCGAACACTGAAGCTTTCTTT
CASSGQANTEAFF
>TRBJ1-1|TRBV5-1|-|TRBD1
TGCGCCAGCGGAACAGGGGAGAACACTGAAGCTTTCTTT
CASGTGENTEAFF
>TRBJ2-2|TRBV11-2|-|TRBD1
TGTGCCAGCAGCTTGACAGGGGCTCACACCGGGGAGCTGTTTTTT
CASSLTGAHTGELFF
>TRBJ2-7|TRBV5-1|-|-
TGCGCCAGCAGCTTGGGTCAGTACGAGCAGTACTTC
CASSLGQYEQYF
>TRBJ2-3|TRBV29-1|-|-
TGCAGCGTTTCAGGGAGGGGGGGGACAGATACGCAGTATTTT
CSVSGRGGTDTQYF
>TRBJ1-1|TRBV5-4|once|-
TGTGCCAGCAGCCCGCAACTGAACACTGAAGCTTTCTTT
CASSPQLNTEAFF
>TRBJ1-5|TRBV5-1|-|-
TGCGCCAGCAGCTTGGCAGGGGTCAATCAGCCCCAGCATTTT
CASSLAGVNQPQHF
>TRBJ1-5|TRBV6-1|-|-
TGTGCCAGCCGGGGCCTAGAAAGGAATCAGCCCCAGCATTTT
CASRGLERNQPQHF
>TRBJ2-3|TRBV7-9|-|TRBD2
TGTGCCAGCAGCTTGGGCCTTAGACTAGCGGACACAGATACGCAGTATTTT
CASSLGLRLADTDTQYF
>TRBJ1-2|TRBV7-9|-|-
TGTGCCAGCAGCTTAGGGGGGGACACCGGTTATGGCTACACCTTC
CASSLGGDTGYGYTF
>TRBJ2-5|TRBV6-5|-|TRBD1
TGTGCCACGAACAGGGGAGAGACCCAGTACTTC
CATNRGETQYF
>TRBJ1-1|TRBV19|few|TRBD1
TGTGCCAGTAGTCTCAGGACAGGGAGGACTGAAGCTTTCTTT
CASSLRTGRTEAFF
>TRBJ2-5|TRBV5-4|-|TRBD2
TGTGCCAGCAGCCCTCTAGCGGGGAGTGACGAGACCCAGTACTTC
CASSPLAGSDETQYF
>TRBJ1-6|TRBV7-9|-|TRBD1
TGTGCCAGCAGCTTTTCCGGGACAGTTAATTCACCCCTCCACTTT
CASSFSGTVNSPLHF
>TRBJ2-1|TRBV4-2|-|TRBD1
TGTGCCAGCAGCCAACAGGGACAGGGGTCCAATGAGCAGTTCTTC
CASSQQGQGSNEQFF
>TRBJ1-1|TRBV27|-|TRBD1
TGTGCCAGCAGGCGGGGTACAGGGGTGAACACTGAAGCTTTCTTT
CASRRGTGVNTEAFF
>TRBJ1-5|TRBV10-3|-|-
TGTGCCATCAGGGACAGCGTCCCCAATCAGCCCCAGCATTTT
CAIRDSVPNQPQHF
>TRBJ1-2|TRBV7-9|-|-
TGTGCCAGCAGCTCGACATCTGGCTACACCTTC
CASSSTSGYTF
>TRBJ1-1|TRBV7-9|once|-
TGTGCCAGCAGCTTAGGTCTTAGTTTAGGGGGGGCAGAGGGTTTCTTT
CASSLGLSLGGAEGFF
>TRBJ2-5|TRBV11-3|-|TRBD2
TGTGCCAGCAGTGGGACGGGAGGGGAGACCCAGTACTTC
CASSGTGGETQYF
>TRBJ2-7|TRBV6-5|-|TRBD1
TGTGCCAGCAGTTACTCCGGGACAGTGGGCTACGAGCAGTACTTC
CASSYSGTVGYEQYF
>TRBJ2-5|TRBV18|-|-
TGTGCCAGCTCACCACCGAACTTTCAAGAGACCCAGTACTTC
CASSPPNFQETQYF
>TRBJ2-6|TRBV4-1|-|-
TGCGCCAGCAGCCAACCCCCCTCTGGGGCCAACGTCCTGACTTTC
CASSQPPSGANVLTF
>TRBJ1-1|TRBV28|few|TRBD1
TGTGCCAGCGGATGGGGACAGCCCGCTGAAGCTTTCTTT
CASGWGQPAEAFF
>TRBJ1-3|TRBV2|-|TRBD1
TGTGCCAGCAGCGTGGATCGACAGGGCCACACCATATATTTT
CASSVDRQGHTIYF
>TRBJ2-3|TRBV27|-|-
TGTGCCAGCAGTCCACTAGTGGAGGATACGCAGTATTTT
CASSPLVEDTQYF
>TRBJ2-1|TRBV18|-|TRBD2
TGTGCCAGCTCACGGGATCGGGAGGGTCTCAATGAGCAGTTCTTC
CASSRDREGLNEQFF
>TRBJ2-1|TRBV19|-|-
TGTGCCAGTAGTATCGGGGTATTATACAATGAGCAGTTCTTC
CASSIGVLYNEQFF
>TRBJ2-1|TRBV4-1|few|-
TGCGCCAGCAGCCAAGAGGCCCAGAGCTCCTACAATGAGCAGTTCTTC
CASSQEAQSSYNEQFF
>TRBJ1-1|TRBV6-1|-|TRBD1
TGTGCCAGCAGGGGGGACAGACCGAACACTGAAGCTTTCTTT
CASRGDRPNTEAFF
>TRBJ2-3|TRBV11-3|-|TRBD2
TGTGCCAGCAGCCCCGGACTCTTAGCGGGAGATCCAGATACGCAGTATTTT
CASSPGLLAGDPDTQYF
>TRBJ1-4|TRBV9|-|-
TGTGCCAGCAGCGTAGCTTGGGCCACTAATGAAAAACTGTTTTTT
CASSVAWATNEKLFF
>TRBJ2-5|TRBV18|-|TRBD2
TGTGCCAGCTCATTGACTAGCGGGGAAGAGACCCAGTACTTC
CASSLTSGEETQYF
>TRBJ1-2|TRBV5-1|once|TRBD1
TGCGCCAGCAGCTCCACGGGACTTGGACAGGACTATGGCTACACCTTC
CASSSTGLGQDYGYTF
>TRBJ1-5|TRBV6-6|-|-
TGTGCCAGCAGTTATGACAGCAATCAGCCCCAGCATTTT
CASSYDSNQPQHF
>TRBJ2-5|TRBV6-1|-|TRBD2
TGTGCCAGCAGGGTACTAGCGGGGGGAGAGACCCAGTACTTC
CASRVLAGGETQYF